The 3 T cell receptor beta chains reported below all come from one sample, sequenced in a study of T-cell memory formation after mild COVID-19. TCRdb ran MiXCR on the 5' RACE reads and lists one entry per CDR3 protein. The sample holds 450,000 or so distinct CDR3 sequences, 20% seen once. Source material: PBMCs or a T cell subset sorted from them (not recorded which). These receptors were taken from an adult woman who had mild COVID-19 (a few samples of this study predate the infection). Cell type and time point are not known.

V and J are TRBV20-1 and TRBJ2-2; perhaps TRBD2 as D (6 bases). CDR3 length equals 12 residues. The germline V gene encodes CDR1 DFQATT and CDR2 SNEGSKA (reference sequence). V shed 3 bases and J shed 5 bases, with 7 bases lying between them. CDR3 nucleotide sequence: TGCAGTGCTAGCCGGGGGACCGGGGAGCTGTTTTTT. Its translation is CSASRGTGELFF.

This clonotype showed up just a few times. V gene TRBV3-1 combines with J gene TRBJ2-7, with unresolved D. The length of the CDR3 is 15 residues. Trimming stripped 0 bases from V and 0 bases from J, with 9 bases between. Germline V gene sequence: CDR1 LGHDT, CDR2 YNNKEL (reference sequence). CDR3 residues: CASSQDQVVSYEQYF. CDR3 bases: TGTGCCAGCAGCCAAGATCAAGTGGTCTCCTACGAGCAGTACTTC.

This clonotype was observed a few times. V and J are TRBV5-1 and TRBJ2-1; D is unresolved. Germline CDR1 SGHRS, CDR2 YFSETQ. This CDR3 is 15 amino acids long. Trimming took off 7 bases at V and 6 bases at J, with 20 bases between the two ends. The CDR3 sequence: CASRHGPPSGNEQFF. The CDR3 DNA reads TGCGCCAGCCGACACGGACCGCCTTCGGGCAATGAGCAGTTCTTC.